One sample yielded the 23 T cell receptor beta chains listed below, sequenced in a study of STAT5B mutations in CD4+ large granular lymphocyte leukemia. Sequencing was performed with immunoSEQ multiplex PCR; in TCRdb, only in-frame clones are kept and a portion is missing. The sample contains some 34,000 clones, about four fifths of which appear only once. The source material was CD4+ T cells from blood buffy coats. These TCRs come from a human donor in good health.

CDR3 nucleotide sequence: TGTGCCAGTAGTTTTGGAAGTTCGCCCTTACAAGAGACCCAGTACTTC. Its translation is CASSFGSSPLQETQYF. J is TRBJ2-5 and V is TRBV19; D uncertain. The CDR3 consists of 16 residues. Germline V gives CDR1 LNHDA, CDR2 SQIVND (reference sequence). V was clipped by 5 bases and J by 2 bases, with 18 bases between them.

The genes are TRBV28 and TRBJ2-7, with 8 bases lining up with TRBD2. Germline lookup yields CDR1 MDHEN and CDR2 SYDVKM. The J segment lost 1 base and the V segment lost 6 bases, leaving 11 bases of the junction unmatched. The CDR3 covers 16 residues. The CDR3 DNA is TGTGCCAGCAGCTCCGCAGCGGGAGCATTATCCTACGAGCAGTACTTC. It translates to CASSSAAGALSYEQYF. The entire variable domain, with the rest obtained from reference TRBV28 and TRBJ2-7, is as follows: DVKVTQSSRYLVKRTGEKVFLECVQDMDHENMFWYRQDPGLGLRLIYFSYDVKMKEKGDIPEGYSVSREKKERFSLILESASTNQTSMYLCASSSAAGALSYEQYFGPGTRLTVT.

The chain couples TRBV28 to TRBJ2-1, with no clear D. The V gene lost 7 bases and the J gene lost 5 bases, with 15 bases spanning the gap. The CDR3 totals 14 residues. In germline, CDR1 is MDHEN, CDR2 SYDVKM. CDR3 sequence reads: CASNKQSVHNEQFF. Written as DNA, the CDR3 is TGTGCCAGCAACAAACAGTCCGTCCACAATGAGCAGTTCTTC.

The rearrangement joins TRBV28 to TRBJ1-5, with TRBD1 matching over 9 bases. The germline V gene has CDR1 MDHEN and CDR2 SYDVKM. Germline trimming cut 6 bases from V and 4 bases from J; bases unmatched to any gene: 4. The CDR3 length is 14 residues. CDR3 in amino acids: CASRGTGRNQPQHF. In DNA form, the CDR3 reads TGTGCCAGCAGGGGGACAGGGCGAAATCAGCCCCAGCATTTT.

The chain uses TRBV18 and TRBJ2-1; D is possibly TRBD2 (5 bases). The CDR3 is 15 amino acids. Trimming removed 2 bases from V and 9 bases from J, with 17 bases in between. The germline V gene encodes CDR1 KGHSH and CDR2 LQKENI. For the CDR3, the DNA is TGTGCCAGCTCACCAGCGTCGGGTCCCGAGGGTGAGCAGTTCTTC. Protein sequence: CASSPASGPEGEQFF.

This chain uses TRBV6-6 with TRBJ2-5, with D possibly being TRBD1 or TRBD2 (7 bases each). The V end was cut by 5 bases, the J end by 5 bases, with 15 bases between. The V gene's germline CDR1 is MNHNY and CDR2 SVGAGI (reference sequence). The CDR3 covers 14 residues. The CDR3 DNA follows: TGTGCCAGCAGTACACTCCAGGGGGGGGAGACCCAGTACTTC. Its translation: CASSTLQGGETQYF.

J is TRBJ2-1 and V is TRBV5-5; no firm D call. The CDR3 consists of 15 residues. V was cut by 5 bases and J by 0 bases, with 12 bases left in between. CDR1 is SGHKS, CDR2 YYEKEE, per germline (reference sequence). The CDR3 is CASSRSASSYNEQFF. In nucleotides, the CDR3 is TGTGCCAGCAGTCGATCAGCAAGCTCCTACAATGAGCAGTTCTTC.

CDR3 in DNA: TGTGCCAGCAGCTTTTGGGGGACCCAAGAGACCCAGTACTTC. The encoded protein is CASSFWGTQETQYF. The chain couples TRBV7-2 to TRBJ2-5; TRBD1 or TRBD2 may be the D gene (5 bases each). V lost 3 bases to trimming and J lost 1 base, with 9 bases between them. The CDR3 consists of 14 residues. Germline V gene sequence: CDR1 SGHTA, CDR2 FQGNSA.

The chain has TRBV19 and TRBJ1-2; a weak D match, TRBD1 (6 bases). V was pared by 5 bases and J by 4 bases, with 8 bases between. Germline CDR1 is LNHDA and CDR2 is SQIVND (reference sequence). The CDR3 extends over 12 amino acids. The CDR3 region is CASSQGLYGYTF. In nucleotides, the CDR3 is TGTGCCAGTAGTCAGGGGCTCTATGGCTACACCTTC. The full variable domain, its missing parts supplied by reference TRBV19 and TRBJ1-2, is DGGITQSPKYLFRKEGQNVTLSCEQNLNHDAMYWYRQDPGQGLRLIYYSQIVNDFQKGDIAEGYSVSREKKESFPLTVTSAQKNPTAFYLCASSQGLYGYTFGSGTRLTVV.

This rearrangement joins TRBV19 to TRBJ2-1; D might be TRBD1 (6 bases). The CDR3 loop spans 15 amino acids. CDR1 LNHDA and CDR2 SQIVND come from the germline V gene (reference sequence). Trimming stripped 7 bases from V and 7 bases from J, with 20 bases between. Here the CDR3 reads CASTHRGARGNEQFF. In DNA, the CDR3 is TGTGCCAGTACCCACCGGGGCGCCAGGGGTAATGAGCAGTTCTTC.

This chain uses TRBV5-6 with TRBJ2-1; D perhaps matches TRBD2 (5 bases). V was shortened by 6 bases and J by 0 bases, with 13 bases between the two germline ends. Germline V gene sequence: CDR1 SGHDT, CDR2 YYEEEE. CDR3 length: 15 amino acids. The CDR3 DNA reads as TGTGCCAGCATCTGGGGAGATAGCTCCTACAATGAGCAGTTCTTC. Its translation: CASIWGDSSYNEQFF.

The J gene is TRBJ1-4, the V gene TRBV5-1; D is unresolved. This CDR3 is 13 amino acids long. The germline V and J ends were trimmed by 4 bases and 1 base, with 5 bases remaining between them. Germline V gene lookup returns CDR1 SGHRS and CDR2 YFSETQ. The chain's CDR3 is CASSPGTNEKLFF. The CDR3 bases are TGCGCCAGCAGCCCGGGAACTAATGAAAAACTGTTTTTT.

This clone appeared once. The chain uses TRBV6-6 and TRBJ2-2; 14 bases fit TRBD2. With 6 bases clipped from V and 6 bases from J, the junction kept 6 bases outside the gene matches. The CDR3 is 16 amino acids. Germline V gene sequence: CDR1 MNHNY, CDR2 SVGAGI (reference sequence). The CDR3 DNA reads TGTGCCAGCAGCCCCCGACTAGCGGGAGGGCCCGGGGAGCTGTTTTTT. Translating gives CASSPRLAGGPGELFF.

This rearrangement joins TRBV6-1 to TRBJ2-7; the match to TRBD2 covers 15 bases. Losses at the gene ends were 2 bases for V and 5 bases for J; bases not matched to a gene: 13. Germline V gives CDR1 MNHNS, CDR2 SASEGT. This CDR3 is 19 amino acids long. For the CDR3, the DNA is TGTGCCAGCAGTGAATATCCACCGGGACTAGCGGGAGGCGGAGACGAGCAGTACTTC. Encoded protein: CASSEYPPGLAGGGDEQYF.

The J gene is TRBJ2-2, the V gene TRBV28; D is uncertain. Trimming left V 6 bases short and J 6 bases short, with 8 bases between. In germline, CDR1 is MDHEN, CDR2 SYDVKM. The CDR3 length is 12 residues. The CDR3 region is CASSVRAGELFF. CDR3 DNA sequence: TGTGCCAGCAGCGTTCGGGCCGGGGAGCTGTTTTTT.

J is TRBJ1-3 and V is TRBV5-1; D ambiguous. The CDR3 has 16 amino acids. V dropped 4 bases and J dropped 4 bases, with 18 bases sitting between them. CDR1 is SGHRS, CDR2 YFSETQ, per germline. CDR3 DNA sequence: TGCGCCAGCAGCCCAGGACGGACCCCCCCCGGAAACACCATATATTTT. Protein: CASSPGRTPPGNTIYF.

The J gene is TRBJ2-2, the V gene TRBV4-2, with no clear D. Germline values: CDR1 LGHNA, CDR2 YNFKEQ. Trimming took 4 bases from V and 6 from J, leaving 12 bases between them. The CDR3 has 14 amino acids. In nucleotides, the CDR3 is TGTGCCAGCAGCCGAGACTCGGCTTCCGGGGAGCTGTTTTTT. This encodes CASSRDSASGELFF.

With regard to this clone: Germline is not matched at one junction end, which may reflect a read error. Other DNA sequences from this sample encode an identical CDR3 as well. The gene calls are TRBV5-6 and TRBJ2-7, with 9 bases fitting TRBD2. The CDR3 covers 19 residues. Germline-derived CDR1 and CDR2 are SGHDT and YYEEEE. The CDR3 sequence: CASSLVSLAGPSNPYEQYF. The DNA of the CDR3 is TGTGCCAGCAGCTTGGTTAGCCTAGCGGGACCCTCAAATCCTTACGAACAGTACTTC.

The chain employs TRBV27 and TRBJ1-4, with a tentative D call TRBD1 (6 bases). The germline V gene has CDR1 MNHEY and CDR2 SMNVEV (reference sequence). This CDR3 comprises 19 residues. The V gene lost 4 bases and the J gene lost 0 bases, with 21 bases spanning the gap. This CDR3 reads CASSSQPGVLVATNEKLFF. In DNA, the CDR3 is TGTGCCAGCAGTTCACAACCAGGGGTTCTCGTGGCAACTAATGAAAAACTGTTTTTT.

This rearrangement joins TRBV11-2 to TRBJ2-1; 12 nucleotides match TRBD2. V trimming: 1 base; J trimming: 7 bases; junction bases outside the gene matches: 5. The CDR3 loop spans 16 amino acids. CDR1 is SGHAT and CDR2 is FQNNGV in the germline V gene. CDR3 coding DNA: TGTGCCAGCAGCTTAGTTAGCCTAGCGGGAGGGAATGAGCAGTTCTTC. Translation gives CASSLVSLAGGNEQFF.

The chain employs TRBV5-1 and TRBJ2-1, with 9 nucleotides matching TRBD2. Germline trimming cut 10 bases from V and 8 bases from J; bases unmatched to any gene: 13. This CDR3 comprises 14 residues. Per the germline V gene, CDR1 is SGHRS and CDR2 is YFSETQ. In DNA, the CDR3 is TGCGCCGCCTCAGCGGGAGGAATTTTCGATGAGCAGTTCTTC. It encodes CAASAGGIFDEQFF.

This chain links TRBV30 with TRBJ1-1; D gene uncertain. In germline, CDR1 is GTSNPN, CDR2 SVGIG (reference sequence). Between the trimmed V and J ends, which lost 0 bases and 4 bases, there was a span of 12 bases. The CDR3 is made up of 14 amino acids. In DNA, the CDR3 is TGTGCCTGGAGTGTAGGACCGAGAGGCACTGAAGCTTTCTTT. This encodes CAWSVGPRGTEAFF.

This sequence joins TRBV18 and TRBJ1-1; D is possibly TRBD1 (5 bases). CDR1 and CDR2 from the germline V gene are KGHSH and LQKENI. The CDR3 length is 16 residues. Trimming took 3 bases from V and 11 from J, leaving 25 bases between them. DNA for the CDR3: TGTGCCAGCTCACCCTTTCCCTATCTCGGGGGTCCCGATGCTTTCTTT. Translation gives CASSPFPYLGGPDAFF.